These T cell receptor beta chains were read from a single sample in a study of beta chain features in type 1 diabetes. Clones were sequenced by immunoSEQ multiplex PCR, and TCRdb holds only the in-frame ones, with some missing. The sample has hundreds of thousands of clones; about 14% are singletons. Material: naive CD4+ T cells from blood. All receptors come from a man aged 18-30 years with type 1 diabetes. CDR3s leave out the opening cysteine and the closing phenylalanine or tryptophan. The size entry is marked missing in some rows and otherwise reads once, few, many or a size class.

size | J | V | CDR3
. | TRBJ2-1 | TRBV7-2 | ASSPRLGYNEQF
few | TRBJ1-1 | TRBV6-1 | ASSGHRDSEAF
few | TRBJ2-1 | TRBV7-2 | ASSPQQGARNEQF
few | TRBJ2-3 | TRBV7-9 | ASSGGTITTDTQY
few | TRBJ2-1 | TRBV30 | AWTVGGTSGFNEQF
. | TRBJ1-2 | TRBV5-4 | ASSSDSYGYT
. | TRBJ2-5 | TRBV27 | ASRAQGASRETQY
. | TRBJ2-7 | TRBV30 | AWSSAYEQY
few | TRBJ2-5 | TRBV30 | AWTGGQETQY
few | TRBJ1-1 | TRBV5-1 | ASSSRQGGDPEAF
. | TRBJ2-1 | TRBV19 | ASSTLLTSVEQF
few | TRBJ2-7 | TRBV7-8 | ASSLARQSYEQY
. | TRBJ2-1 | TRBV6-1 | ASRQGRDNEQF
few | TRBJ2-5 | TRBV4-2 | ASSQEFAGGKETQY
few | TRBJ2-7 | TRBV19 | ASYPYEQY
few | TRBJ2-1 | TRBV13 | ASSSRDAQGEQF
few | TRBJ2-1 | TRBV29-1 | SVEDLARPHNEQF
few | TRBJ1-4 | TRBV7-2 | ASSLDRGEGSEKLF
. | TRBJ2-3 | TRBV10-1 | ASKPGLSTDTQY
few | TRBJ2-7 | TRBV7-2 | ASSSPSGRASRQY
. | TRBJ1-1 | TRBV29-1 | SVVRHQNTEAF
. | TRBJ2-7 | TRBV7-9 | ASSLVKGPYEQY
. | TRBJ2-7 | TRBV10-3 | AISESPNSGYEQY
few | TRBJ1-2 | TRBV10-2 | ASSESQGIGYT
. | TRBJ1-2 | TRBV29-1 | SVEVTVNYGYT
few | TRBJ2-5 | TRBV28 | ASSLNVHETQY
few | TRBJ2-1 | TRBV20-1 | SASGDNEQF
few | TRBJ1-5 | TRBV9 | ASSGGTGVMPQH
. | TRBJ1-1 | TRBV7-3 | ASSPTGDTEAF
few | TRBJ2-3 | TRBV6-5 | ASRGTSGRGDTQY
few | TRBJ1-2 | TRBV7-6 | ASSPDRVGGYT
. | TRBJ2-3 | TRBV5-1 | ASSWTGGDTQY
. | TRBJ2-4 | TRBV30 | ACYKDNGNIQY
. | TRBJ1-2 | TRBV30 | AWSVPPLGNYGYT
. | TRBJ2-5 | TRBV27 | ASSSTDRGRLETQY
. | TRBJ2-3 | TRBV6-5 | ASSYSGQFTDTQY
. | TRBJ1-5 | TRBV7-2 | ASSYRRGRNQPQH
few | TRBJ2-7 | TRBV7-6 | ASSLGLAVTYEQY
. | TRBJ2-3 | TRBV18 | ASSSLEADTQY
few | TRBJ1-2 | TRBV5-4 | ASSTGGPSTTGGYT
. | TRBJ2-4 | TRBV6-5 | ASVIAGVAKNIQY
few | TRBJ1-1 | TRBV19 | ASSLGLNTEAF
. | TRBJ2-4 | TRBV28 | ARVSQGIQY
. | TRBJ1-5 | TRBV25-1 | ASSLGWQPQH
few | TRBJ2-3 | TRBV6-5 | ASSYSGTSVTDTQY
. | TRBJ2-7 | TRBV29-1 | SVDDSSYEQY
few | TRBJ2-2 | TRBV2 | ASSEDRLARNTGELF
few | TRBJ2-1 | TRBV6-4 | ASSRSVYNEQF
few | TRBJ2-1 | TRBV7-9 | ASSFPDEQF
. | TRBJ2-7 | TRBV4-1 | ASSQDQITYEQY
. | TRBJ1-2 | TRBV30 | AWSVLTGGGYT
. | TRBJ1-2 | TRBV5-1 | ASSLGRPVYGYT
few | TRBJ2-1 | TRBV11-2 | ASSLPGYNEQF
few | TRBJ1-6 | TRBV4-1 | ASSSNRQGWNSPLH
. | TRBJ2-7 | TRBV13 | ASSSRAEGLNEQY
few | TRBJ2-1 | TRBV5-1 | ASSLVAAYNEQF
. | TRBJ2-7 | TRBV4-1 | ASSQEKVLDRVYEQY
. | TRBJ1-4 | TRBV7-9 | ASSLGDEKLF
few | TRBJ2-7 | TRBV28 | ASRDSRYEQY
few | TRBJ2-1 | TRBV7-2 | ASSSSTSATWDEQF